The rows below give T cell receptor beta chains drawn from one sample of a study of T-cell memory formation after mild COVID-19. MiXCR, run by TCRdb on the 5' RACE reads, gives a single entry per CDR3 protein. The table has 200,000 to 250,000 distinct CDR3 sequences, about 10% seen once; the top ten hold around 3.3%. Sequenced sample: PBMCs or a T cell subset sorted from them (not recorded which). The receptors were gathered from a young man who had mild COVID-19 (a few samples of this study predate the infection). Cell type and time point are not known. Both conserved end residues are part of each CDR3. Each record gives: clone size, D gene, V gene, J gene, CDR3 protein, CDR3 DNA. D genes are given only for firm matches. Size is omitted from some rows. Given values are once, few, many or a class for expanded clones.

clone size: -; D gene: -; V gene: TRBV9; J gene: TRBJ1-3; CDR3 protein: CASSVALPASGNTIYF; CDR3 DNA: TGTGCCAGCAGCGTAGCGCTTCCAGCCTCTGGAAACACCATATATTTT
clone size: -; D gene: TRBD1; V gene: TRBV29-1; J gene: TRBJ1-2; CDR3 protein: CSAAYGGTGANYGYTF; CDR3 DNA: TGCAGCGCCGCTTATGGCGGGACAGGGGCTAACTATGGCTACACCTTC
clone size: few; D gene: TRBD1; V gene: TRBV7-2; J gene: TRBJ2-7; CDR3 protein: CASSVWDSLYEQYF; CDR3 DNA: TGTGCCAGCAGCGTATGGGACAGCCTATACGAGCAGTACTTC
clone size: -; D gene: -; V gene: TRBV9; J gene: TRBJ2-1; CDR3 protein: CASSGFPDEQFF; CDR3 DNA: TGTGCCAGCAGCGGATTTCCGGATGAGCAGTTCTTC
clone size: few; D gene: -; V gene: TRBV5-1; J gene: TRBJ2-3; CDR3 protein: CASSTEGDTQYF; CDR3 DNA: TGCGCCAGCAGCACGGAAGGAGATACGCAGTATTTT
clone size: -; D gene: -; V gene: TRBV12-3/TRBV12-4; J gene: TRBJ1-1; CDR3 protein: CASTTMSTEAFF; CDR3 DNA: TGTGCCAGCACCACCATGAGCACTGAAGCTTTCTTT
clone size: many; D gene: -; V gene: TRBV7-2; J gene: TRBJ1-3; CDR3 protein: CASSLGGNTIYF; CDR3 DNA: TGTGCCAGCAGCCTCGGTGGAAACACCATATATTTT
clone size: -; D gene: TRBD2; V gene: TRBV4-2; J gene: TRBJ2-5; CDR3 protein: CASSYTWTSGGQYF; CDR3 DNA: TGTGCCAGCAGCTATACTTGGACTAGCGGGGGACAGTACTTC
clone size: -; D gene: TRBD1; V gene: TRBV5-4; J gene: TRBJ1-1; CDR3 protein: CASSTRDRVSEAFF; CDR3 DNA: TGTGCCAGCAGCACCCGGGACAGAGTCTCTGAAGCTTTCTTT
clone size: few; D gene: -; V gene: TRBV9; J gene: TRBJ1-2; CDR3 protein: CASSVEGTLVGLNYGYTF; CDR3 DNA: TGTGCCAGCAGCGTAGAGGGGACGCTGGTAGGCCTTAACTATGGCTACACCTTC
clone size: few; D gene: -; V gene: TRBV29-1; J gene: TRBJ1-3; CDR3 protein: CSADQGNTIYF; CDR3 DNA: TGCAGCGCCGACCAGGGAAACACCATATATTTT
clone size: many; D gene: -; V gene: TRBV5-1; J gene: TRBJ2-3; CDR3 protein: CASSLVAGTDTQYF; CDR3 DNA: TGTGCCAGCAGCCTAGTAGCAGGCACAGATACGCAGTATTTT
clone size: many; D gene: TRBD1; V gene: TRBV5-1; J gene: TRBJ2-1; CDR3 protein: CASSLVGQGAQNEQFF; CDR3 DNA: TGCGCCAGCAGCTTGGTGGGACAGGGGGCGCAGAATGAGCAGTTCTTC
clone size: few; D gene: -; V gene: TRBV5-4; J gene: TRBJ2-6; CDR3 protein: CASSLNLGSTGANVLTF; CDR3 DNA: TGTGCCAGCAGCTTGAACCTGGGTAGCACTGGGGCCAACGTCCTGACTTTC
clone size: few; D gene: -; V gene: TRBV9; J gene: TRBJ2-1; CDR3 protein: CASRGVGAEYNEQFF; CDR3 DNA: TGTGCCAGCAGGGGTGTAGGGGCGGAATACAATGAGCAGTTCTTC
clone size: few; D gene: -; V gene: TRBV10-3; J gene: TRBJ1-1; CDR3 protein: CAIKPGALNTEAFF; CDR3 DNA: TGTGCCATCAAGCCCGGGGCCCTGAACACTGAAGCTTTCTTT
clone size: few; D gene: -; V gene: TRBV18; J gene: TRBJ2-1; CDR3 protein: CASSPRSPGEQFF; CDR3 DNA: TGTGCCAGCTCACCTCGATCCCCGGGGGAGCAGTTCTTC
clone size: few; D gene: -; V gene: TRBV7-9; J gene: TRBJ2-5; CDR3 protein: CASTPEYF; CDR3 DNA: TGTGCCAGCACCCCAGAGTACTTC
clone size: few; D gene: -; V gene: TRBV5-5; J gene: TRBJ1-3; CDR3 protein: CASSRRYDSGNTIYF; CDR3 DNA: TGTGCCAGCAGCAGGAGGTACGACTCTGGAAACACCATATATTTT
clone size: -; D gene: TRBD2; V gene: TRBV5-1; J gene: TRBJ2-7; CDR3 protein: CASRGLAGVTYEQYF; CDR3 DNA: TGCGCCAGCCGGGGACTAGCGGGGGTTACCTACGAGCAGTACTTC
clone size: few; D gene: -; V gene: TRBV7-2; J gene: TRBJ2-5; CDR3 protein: CASRPRTTPGAQYF; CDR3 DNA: TGTGCCAGCAGACCAAGGACCACCCCCGGGGCCCAGTACTTC
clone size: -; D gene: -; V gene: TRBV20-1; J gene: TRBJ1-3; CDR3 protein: CSARGSGNTIYF; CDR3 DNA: TGCAGTGCCAGGGGTTCGGGAAACACCATATATTTT
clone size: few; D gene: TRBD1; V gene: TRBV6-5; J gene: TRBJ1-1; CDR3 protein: CASSFAGGNTEAFF; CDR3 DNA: TGTGCCAGCAGTTTCGCAGGGGGAAACACTGAAGCTTTCTTT
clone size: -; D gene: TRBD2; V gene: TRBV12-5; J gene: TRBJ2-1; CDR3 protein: CASGLAESSYNEQFF; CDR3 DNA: TGTGCTAGTGGTCTAGCGGAGAGCTCCTACAATGAGCAGTTCTTC
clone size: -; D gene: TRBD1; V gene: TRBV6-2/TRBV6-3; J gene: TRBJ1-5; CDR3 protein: CASSRLTGGLAQPQHF; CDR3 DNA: TGTGCCAGCAGTCGCCTGACAGGGGGCTTAGCTCAGCCCCAGCATTTT
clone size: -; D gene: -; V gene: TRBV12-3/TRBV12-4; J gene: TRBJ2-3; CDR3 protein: CASRKSEGADTQYF; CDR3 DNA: TGTGCCAGCAGAAAGTCCGAAGGGGCAGATACGCAGTATTTT
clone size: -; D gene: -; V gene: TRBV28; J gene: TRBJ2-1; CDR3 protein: CASSRDGIGGSRVEQFF; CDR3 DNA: TGTGCCAGCAGCAGGGACGGGATAGGGGGGAGCCGGGTTGAGCAGTTCTTC
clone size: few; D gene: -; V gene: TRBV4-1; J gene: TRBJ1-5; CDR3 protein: CASSQRIQQGNSNQPQHF; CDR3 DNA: TGCGCCAGCAGCCAGCGAATCCAACAGGGTAATAGCAATCAGCCCCAGCATTTT
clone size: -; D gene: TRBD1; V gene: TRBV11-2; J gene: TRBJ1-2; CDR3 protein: CASSHTPTGQGGYTF; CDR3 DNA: TGTGCCAGCAGCCACACACCGACAGGGCAGGGAGGCTACACCTTC
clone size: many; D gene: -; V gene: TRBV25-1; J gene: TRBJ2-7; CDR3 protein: CASSEGRRASYEQYF; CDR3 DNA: TGTGCCAGCAGTGAGGGACGGCGAGCCTCTTACGAGCAGTACTTC
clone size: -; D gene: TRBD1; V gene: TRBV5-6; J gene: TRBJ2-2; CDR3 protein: CASSSKGGQGYLNTGELFF; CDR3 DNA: TGTGCCAGCAGCTCTAAAGGGGGACAGGGGTACCTGAACACCGGGGAGCTGTTTTTT
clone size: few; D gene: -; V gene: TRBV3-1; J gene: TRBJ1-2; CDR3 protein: CASSQGDGYGYTF; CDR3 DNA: TGTGCCAGCAGCCAGGGCGATGGCTATGGCTACACCTTC
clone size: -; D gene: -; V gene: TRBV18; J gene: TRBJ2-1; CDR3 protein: CASSPPGAASRPYNEQFF; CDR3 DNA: TGTGCCAGCTCACCCCCCGGGGCCGCATCTAGACCCTACAATGAGCAGTTCTTC
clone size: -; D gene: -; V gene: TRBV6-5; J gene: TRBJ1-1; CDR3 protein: CASSYYGSDTEAFF; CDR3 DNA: TGTGCCAGCAGTTACTACGGGTCGGACACTGAAGCTTTCTTT
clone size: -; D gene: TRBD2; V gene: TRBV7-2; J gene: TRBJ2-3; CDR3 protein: CASSSRTSGVVDTQYF; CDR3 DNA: TGTGCCAGCAGCTCCCGGACTAGCGGGGTGGTAGATACGCAGTATTTT
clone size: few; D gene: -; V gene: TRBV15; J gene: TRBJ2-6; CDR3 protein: CATSSPATGANVLTF; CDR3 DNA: TGTGCCACCAGCTCTCCAGCCACTGGGGCCAACGTCCTGACTTTC
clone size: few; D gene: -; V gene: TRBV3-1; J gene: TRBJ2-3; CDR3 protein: CASSRRDGYTQYF; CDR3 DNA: TGTGCCAGCAGCCGCCGGGACGGATATACGCAGTATTTT
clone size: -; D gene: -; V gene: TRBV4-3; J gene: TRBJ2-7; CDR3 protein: CASSYDRSYEQYF; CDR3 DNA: TGCGCCAGCAGCTACGACAGATCCTACGAGCAGTACTTC
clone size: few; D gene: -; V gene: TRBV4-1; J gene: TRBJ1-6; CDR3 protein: CASSLASSYNSPLHF; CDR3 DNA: TGCGCCAGCAGCCTAGCCAGCTCCTATAATTCACCCCTCCACTTT
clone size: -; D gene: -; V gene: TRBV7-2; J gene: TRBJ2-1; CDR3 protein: CASSLEIRLEQFF; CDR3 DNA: TGTGCCAGCAGCTTAGAAATCCGACTTGAGCAGTTCTTC
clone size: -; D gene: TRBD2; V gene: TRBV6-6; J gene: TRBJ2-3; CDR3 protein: CASSSQRGATDTQYF; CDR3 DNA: TGTGCCAGCAGTTCCCAGCGGGGGGCCACAGATACGCAGTATTTT
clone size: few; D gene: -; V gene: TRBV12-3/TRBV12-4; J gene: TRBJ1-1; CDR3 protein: CASQDVLRGRGTEAFF; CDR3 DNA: TGTGCCAGCCAAGACGTCCTCAGGGGAAGGGGAACTGAAGCTTTCTTT
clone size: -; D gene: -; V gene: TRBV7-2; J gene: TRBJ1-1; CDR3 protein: CASSARQEATEAFF; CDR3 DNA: TGTGCCAGCAGCGCACGACAGGAGGCCACTGAAGCTTTCTTT
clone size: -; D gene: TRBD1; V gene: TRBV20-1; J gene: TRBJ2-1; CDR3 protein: CSASWDRGQNEQFF; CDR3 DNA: TGCAGTGCTAGTTGGGACAGGGGGCAGAATGAGCAGTTCTTC
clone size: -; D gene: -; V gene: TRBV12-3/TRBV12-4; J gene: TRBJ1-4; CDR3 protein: CASSPRGTPNEKLFF; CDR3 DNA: TGTGCCAGCAGCCCTCGCGGGACACCAAATGAAAAACTGTTTTTT
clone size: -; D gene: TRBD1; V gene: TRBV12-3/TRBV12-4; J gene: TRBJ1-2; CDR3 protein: CASTTGGGRHGYTF; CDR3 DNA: TGTGCCAGCACCACAGGGGGCGGGCGGCATGGCTACACCTTC
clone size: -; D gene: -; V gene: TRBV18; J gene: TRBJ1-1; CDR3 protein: CASGRGNTEAFF; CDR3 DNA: TGTGCCAGCGGCAGGGGGAACACTGAAGCTTTCTTT
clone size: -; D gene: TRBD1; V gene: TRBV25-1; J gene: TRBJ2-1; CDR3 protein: CASSEWGQGSYNEQFF; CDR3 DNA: TGTGCCAGCAGTGAATGGGGACAGGGGTCCTACAATGAGCAGTTCTTC
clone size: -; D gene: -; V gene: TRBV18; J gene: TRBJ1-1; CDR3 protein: CASSPGLSEAFF; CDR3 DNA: TGTGCCAGCTCACCAGGTTTGAGTGAAGCTTTCTTT
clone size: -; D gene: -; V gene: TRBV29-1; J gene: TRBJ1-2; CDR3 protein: CSVEDFRRGHGYTF; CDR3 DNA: TGCAGCGTTGAAGATTTTCGGAGGGGACATGGCTACACCTTC
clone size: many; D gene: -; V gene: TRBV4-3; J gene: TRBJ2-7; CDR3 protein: CASSPQGGSGEQYF; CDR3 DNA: TGCGCCAGCAGCCCGCAGGGGGGGTCTGGCGAGCAGTACTTC